The sample holds one count of the clone carrying this TCR beta chain. Measured with immunoSEQ multiplex PCR; TCRdb has only the in-frame clones, and not every one. The table includes more than 65,000 clones, more than 85% detected once. This record comes from a study of technical replicates of blood from a handful of donors. V gave up 0 bases and J gave up 6 bases, with 13 bases separating them. This CDR3 spans 14 amino acids. Germline V gene sequence: CDR1 SGDLS, CDR2 YYNGEE. This TCR came from a human donor in good health. The sequenced sample was T cells isolated from PBMCs. The rearrangement uses TRBV9 and TRBJ2-7; D perhaps matches TRBD1 (6 bases). Written as DNA, the CDR3 is TGTGCCAGCAGCGTAGGACATCAGGGGCCCGAGCAGTACTTC. The encoded protein is CASSVGHQGPEQYF.